This TCR beta chain was identified in a study of cytomegalovirus exposure and HLA in healthy donors. In the PCR, 60 Vbeta and 13 Jbeta primers were used. TCRdb's table, derived via immunoSEQ multiplex PCR, lists solely in-frame clones and lacks some. The table lists about 120,000 clones, 60% to 85% of them singletons. This clonotype was obtained from a female donor in good health and CMV-seronegative. Material: PBMCs.

CDR3 DNA sequence: TGTGCCAGCAGTTACTCTAGGAGTCACACCGGGGAGCTGTTTTTT. It specifies CASSYSRSHTGELFF. The chain has TRBV6-5 and TRBJ2-2; D is unclear. Germline assignment: CDR1 MNHEY and CDR2 SVGAGI. V dropped 0 bases and J dropped 3 bases, with 8 bases sitting between them. The CDR3 runs 15 residues.